This T cell receptor beta chain was sequenced during a study of control samples from healthy donors and cancer patients. This CDR3 is 12 amino acids long. V was shortened by 8 bases and J by 7 bases, with 15 bases between the two germline ends. The germline V gene encodes CDR1 MDHEN and CDR2 SYDVKM. Clones were read by immunoSEQ multiplex PCR, and TCRdb kept only the in-frame ones, dropping some. The table lists around 190,000 clones, with 2% to 2.5% in the top ten. The sequenced sample was blood. V and J are TRBV28 and TRBJ2-7; D is possibly TRBD1 or TRBD2 (5 bases each). The source is a woman aged 25 to 39 in good health. The DNA of the CDR3 is TGTGCCAGCTCGAGGGGACCGGCGGAGCAGTACTTC. This gives the protein CASSRGPAEQYF.